These 21 T cell receptor beta chains came from one sample sequenced in a study of blood T cell repertoires in COVID-19. Sequencing was performed with immunoSEQ multiplex PCR; in TCRdb, only in-frame clones are kept and a portion is missing. The sample records roughly 320,000 clones, 80% to 90% being singletons. Sequences were obtained from PBMCs or T cells enriched from blood (not recorded which). The origin of the receptors is a young man who had recovered from COVID-19.

Here the CDR3 DNA reads TGCAGCGGGGACACCCACTCCTACAATGAGCAGTTCTTC. This codes for CSGDTHSYNEQFF. This chain links TRBV29-1 with TRBJ2-1, with D perhaps matching TRBD1 (6 bases). Germline CDR1 reads SQVTM; CDR2 reads ANQGSEA. Trimming left V 7 bases short and J 0 bases short, with 10 bases between. The CDR3 runs to 13 residues.

This chain uses TRBV24-1 with TRBJ2-1; possible D gene TRBD1, 5 bases. CDR3 size: 13 residues. The V gene's germline CDR1 is KGHDR and CDR2 SFDVKD. Trimming shortened V by 9 bases and J by 4 bases, and 12 bases separated the two germline ends. The CDR3 DNA follows: TGTGCCACCGGGGCCGGCTTATACAATGAGCAGTTCTTC. The encoded protein is CATGAGLYNEQFF.

The CDR3: CASRFTGAGANVLTF. The CDR3 DNA follows: TGCGCCAGCAGATTCACCGGGGCTGGGGCCAACGTCCTGACTTTC. The chain combines TRBV5-1 with TRBJ2-6; D perhaps matches TRBD2 (5 bases). CDR1 SGHRS and CDR2 YFSETQ come from the germline V gene. V lost 5 bases and J 2 bases, leaving 11 bases between the germline ends. CDR3 length: 15 residues.

This chain connects TRBV27 to TRBJ2-7, with TRBD2 as a possible D gene (5 bases). Per the germline V gene, CDR1 is MNHEY and CDR2 is SMNVEV (reference sequence). CDR3 size: 14 residues. V lost 2 bases and J 2 bases, leaving 10 bases between the germline ends. CDR3: CASSLGGVPYEQYF. In DNA, the CDR3 is TGTGCCAGCAGTTTAGGAGGCGTCCCCTACGAGCAGTACTTC.

V is TRBV27 and J is TRBJ1-3; possible D gene TRBD1, 6 bases. The V end lost 2 bases, the J end lost 7 bases, and 12 bases lay between the germline ends. The CDR3 sequence is 14 residues long. Germline-derived CDR1 and CDR2 are MNHEY and SMNVEV (reference sequence). The CDR3 reads CASSLGGGRNTIYF. The CDR3 DNA sequence: TGTGCCAGCAGTTTAGGGGGCGGCCGGAACACCATATATTTT.

This chain joins TRBV5-1 and TRBJ1-1; the D gene is possibly TRBD1 (6 bases). V was cut by 1 base and J by 2 bases, with 12 bases left in between. The CDR3 has 15 residues. CDR1 SGHRS and CDR2 YFSETQ come from the germline V gene. The CDR3 sequence: CASSLTTGINTEAFF. In DNA form, the CDR3 reads TGCGCCAGCAGCTTGACTACAGGGATCAACACTGAAGCTTTCTTT.

This clone was observed a single time. The chain uses TRBV9 and TRBJ2-7; D remains ambiguous. V lost 2 bases and J lost 0, with 9 bases in between. CDR3 length: 14 amino acids. Germline loops: CDR1 SGDLS, CDR2 YYNGEE. The CDR3 DNA is TGTGCCAGCAGCGTCGCTCTGAGCTCCTACGAGCAGTACTTC. Residues: CASSVALSSYEQYF.

The sample holds a few counts of this clone. V gene TRBV5-1 combines with J gene TRBJ1-2; TRBD1 aligns across 8 bases. The CDR3 has 17 residues. V lost 0 bases and J lost 2; bases outside the gene matches: 9. Germline loops: CDR1 SGHRS, CDR2 YFSETQ. The CDR3 nucleotides read TGCGCCAGCAGCTTGGCCCCTGGACAGGGACTAAACTATGGCTACACCTTC. It translates to CASSLAPGQGLNYGYTF.

This clone has only one observation. The rearrangement links TRBV27 to TRBJ2-7; 9 nucleotides line up with TRBD1. The CDR3 totals 16 residues. CDR1 is MNHEY, CDR2 SMNVEV, per germline (reference sequence). J was trimmed by 3 bases and V by 1 base; bases with no gene match: 7. CDR3 sequence (DNA): TGTGCCAGCAGTTTATTTCGCCGGGACAGGGTCTACGAGCAGTACTTC. Amino acids: CASSLFRRDRVYEQYF.

This rearrangement joins TRBV7-8 to TRBJ1-4, with a weak D call TRBD1 (6 bases). V was pared by 1 base and J by 6 bases, with 9 bases between. Germline V gene lookup returns CDR1 SGHVS and CDR2 FQNEAQ. This CDR3 spans 14 amino acids. Written as DNA, the CDR3 is TGTGCCAGCAGCTTAGGGGGGCCCCATGAAAAACTGTTTTTT. Residues: CASSLGGPHEKLFF.

The chain has TRBV5-1 and TRBJ1-1, with TRBD1 identical over 10 bases. CDR3 length: 18 amino acids. CDR1 is SGHRS, CDR2 YFSETQ, per germline. V gave up 3 bases and J gave up 0 bases; unmatched junction bases: 11. The chain's CDR3 is CASSSSLGTGVMNTEAFF. The CDR3 bases are TGCGCCAGCAGCTCTTCGCTCGGGACAGGGGTTATGAACACTGAAGCTTTCTTT.

The V gene is TRBV29-1, the J gene TRBJ1-1; 9 bases agree with TRBD1. This CDR3 has 14 residues. Germline V gene lookup returns CDR1 SQVTM and CDR2 ANQGSEA. V dropped 4 bases and J dropped 1; count of bases not matched to a gene: 4. The DNA of the CDR3 is TGCAGCGTTGTCCTGACAGGGGGGAACACTGAAGCTTTCTTT. It codes for CSVVLTGGNTEAFF.

This clone showed up just a few times. This rearrangement joins TRBV4-2 to TRBJ2-1; tentatively, D is TRBD1 (6 bases). Deletions cut 3 bases from V and 7 bases from J, with 16 bases between. Germline CDR1 and CDR2: LGHNA and YNFKEQ. CDR3 length: 15 residues. The CDR3 DNA is TGTGCCAGCAGCCACCTAGCCACAGGGTTGAATGAGCAGTTCTTC. As protein: CASSHLATGLNEQFF.

The gene calls are TRBV4-1 and TRBJ2-7, with D possibly TRBD1 on 7 matching bases. V shed 1 base and J shed 7 bases, with 20 bases lying between them. The CDR3 has 16 residues. Germline CDR1 and CDR2: MGHRA and YSYEKL. CDR3 amino acids: CASSQATAQGRHEQYF. DNA of the CDR3: TGCGCCAGCAGCCAAGCAACCGCACAGGGGAGGCATGAGCAGTACTTC.

The chain carries TRBV5-1 and TRBJ2-7, with 9 bases identical to TRBD1. The V segment lost 3 bases and the J segment 3 bases; nucleotides outside the gene matches: 4. The CDR3 extends over 14 amino acids. Germline values: CDR1 SGHRS, CDR2 YFSETQ. CDR3 region: CASSSGQGYYEQYF. The CDR3 region has the DNA TGCGCCAGCAGCTCGGGACAGGGTTACTACGAGCAGTACTTC.

The rearrangement joins TRBV7-8 to TRBJ1-2; D remains ambiguous. Germline V gene data show CDR1 as SGHVS and CDR2 as FQNEAQ. This CDR3 spans 14 amino acids. V was pared by 1 base and J by 7 bases, with 13 bases between. This CDR3 is CASSLVETTFGYTF. The CDR3 nucleotides read TGTGCCAGCAGCTTAGTCGAGACGACTTTTGGCTACACCTTC.

There are a few counts of this clone. This chain links TRBV6-5 with TRBJ2-1, with D possibly matching TRBD2 (5 bases). With 7 bases removed from V and 8 bases from J, the gap between germline ends came to 18 bases. Germline CDR1 reads MNHEY; CDR2 reads SVGAGI. The CDR3 length is 14 residues. The CDR3 region has the DNA TGTGCCAGCAATCCCCCTTGGGGTAGCGATGAGCAGTTCTTC. This codes for CASNPPWGSDEQFF.

The rearrangement links TRBV21-1 to TRBJ1-1. TRBV21-1 is a pseudogene. This CDR3 has 8 residues. In nucleotides, the CDR3 is TGTGCCACCCCTCAAGCTTTCTTT. Encoded protein: CATPQAFF.

The CDR3 is CASSLQLGGNSPLHF. In DNA form, the CDR3 reads TGTGCCAGCAGTTTGCAACTAGGGGGTAATTCACCCCTCCACTTT. The V call is TRBV28, the J call TRBJ1-6; D is perhaps TRBD1 (6 bases). V lost 3 bases, J lost 6 bases, and 12 bases lay in between. This CDR3 contains 15 residues. Germline CDR1 MDHEN, CDR2 SYDVKM.

This sequence joins TRBV2 and TRBJ1-1; D is unresolved. The CDR3 spans 12 residues. CDR1 is SNHLY and CDR2 is FYNNEI in the germline V gene. Trimming removed 5 bases from V and 5 bases from J, with 9 bases in between. CDR3 DNA sequence: TGTGCCAGCAGTCGTCAGGCGACTGAAGCTTTCTTT. Its protein is CASSRQATEAFF.

The chain has TRBV6-1 and TRBJ2-1; perhaps TRBD1 as D (5 bases). The CDR3 runs to 14 residues. Trimming cost V 2 bases and J 6 bases, with 11 bases left between them. CDR1 is MNHNS, CDR2 SASEGT, per germline. This CDR3 is CASSEQGRGNEQFF. The CDR3 DNA is TGTGCCAGCAGTGAACAGGGTAGGGGCAATGAGCAGTTCTTC.